The clone carrying this T cell receptor (beta chain) was counted at least ten times. The CDR3 loop spans 14 amino acids. Trimming shortened V by 3 bases and J by 6 bases, and 12 bases separated the two germline ends. Germline CDR1 reads SNHLY; CDR2 reads FYNNEI. This sample is part of a study of T cells in Graves' hyperthyroidism and ophthalmopathy. Patients were excluded for uncontrolled infection, other autoimmune disease, pregnancy or lactation. The PBMCs studied were ones that came from about 10 ml fresh peripheral blood. What was amplified from RNA transcripts were TCR beta CDR3 regions. The TCR CDR3 was amplified in a first-round RT-PCR using the HTBI primer set. TCRdb reprocessed the multiplex PCR reads with MiXCR, giving one entry per CDR3 protein. The sample comprises more than 550,000 distinct CDR3 sequences, around 20% of which are singletons, and 16% rests with the top ten.

Material for sequencing was blood. The gene calls are TRBV2 and TRBJ1-5; D remains ambiguous. The sequence came from a woman between 45 and 65 years old with Graves' hyperthyroidism that later progressed to Graves' ophthalmopathy. The CDR3 region is CASSDLSPGQPQHF. CDR3 DNA: TGTGCCAGCAGTGATTTAAGTCCGGGTCAGCCCCAGCATTTT.